This T cell receptor (beta chain) was identified in a study of identical twins. Study-wide points: The degree of excess twin sharing was weaker in beta out-of-frame sequences. Twin-shared out-of-frame alpha sequences were enriched for low generation probability. Models underpredicted monozygotic twin sharing of out-of-frame TCR alpha. Cord blood beta clonotypes that were abundant carried fewer insertions, and memory repertoires showed no such trend.

As concerns this clonotype: Its antigen is still unknown.

The CDR3 length is 12 residues. Germline V CDR1 and CDR2: LGHNT, FRNRAP. Between the trimmed V and J ends, which lost 7 bases and 5 bases, there was a span of 11 bases. MiXCR was run by TCRdb on the 5' RACE reads, yielding one entry per CDR3 protein. The sample consists of around 18,000 distinct CDR3 sequences, just under 70% of them appearing once. The specimen sequenced was memory (CD45RO+) T cells sorted from blood. This clonotype originated in a woman under 30 in good health. This table probably holds off-target reads from a library built for another chain. The chain is built from TRBV12-5 and TRBJ2-5; D is tentatively TRBD1 or TRBD2 (5 bases each). The DNA of the CDR3 is TGTGCTAGTGTAGGGACCGGGGAGACCCAGTACTTC. Translation: CASVGTGETQYF. Looking up the rest from reference TRBV12-5 and TRBJ2-5 gives the full variable domain: DARVTQTPRHKVTEMGQEVTMRCQPILGHNTVFWYRQTMMQGLELLAYFRNRAPLDDSGMPKDRFSAEMPDATLATLKIQPSEPRDSAVYFCASVGTGETQYFGPGTRLLVL.